Given below is one TCR beta chain in context. Its cognate antigen is unknown. This record belongs to a study of T cells in tuberculosis. General study findings and limits: Smaller distances to GMM-specific TCRs suggested their expansion in active tuberculosis. Cases with active tuberculosis were adults, while controls were adolescents.

Tuberculin skin test and IGRA determined adolescents' latent tuberculosis status at entry. Profiling relied on immunoSEQ multiplex PCR, and the TCRdb table lists in-frame clones only, not all of them. The table lists 30,000 to 35,000 clones, roughly nine tenths of them singletons. Sequencing used PBMCs. The sequence derives from a donor aged 10-29 years with latent tuberculosis or without tuberculosis infection.

Here the CDR3 DNA reads TGTGCCAGTAAGACAGGGGCCTACTTAGGGGAAAAACTGTTTTTT. This encodes CASKTGAYLGEKLFF. The rearrangement uses TRBV2 and TRBJ1-4, with 8 nucleotides matching TRBD1. CDR1 is SNHLY, CDR2 FYNNEI, per germline. Trimming removed 9 bases from V and 8 bases from J; junction bases left unmatched: 14. This CDR3 is built from 15 residues.